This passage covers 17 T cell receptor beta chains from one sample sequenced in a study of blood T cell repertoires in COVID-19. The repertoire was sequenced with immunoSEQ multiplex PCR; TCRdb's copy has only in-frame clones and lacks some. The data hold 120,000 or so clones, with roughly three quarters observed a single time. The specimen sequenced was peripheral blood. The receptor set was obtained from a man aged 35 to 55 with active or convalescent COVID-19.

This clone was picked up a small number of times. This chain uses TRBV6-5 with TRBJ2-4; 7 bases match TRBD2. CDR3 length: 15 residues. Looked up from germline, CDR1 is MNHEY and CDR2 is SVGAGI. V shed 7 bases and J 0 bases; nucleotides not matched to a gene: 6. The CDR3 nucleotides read TGTGCCAGCACCTCAGCGGGGTCAGCCAAAAACATTCAGTACTTC. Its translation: CASTSAGSAKNIQYF.

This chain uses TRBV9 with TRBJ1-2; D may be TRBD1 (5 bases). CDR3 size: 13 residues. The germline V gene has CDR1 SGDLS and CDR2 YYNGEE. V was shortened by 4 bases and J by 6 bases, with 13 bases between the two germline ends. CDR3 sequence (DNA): TGTGCCAGCAGCCTTCGGGACTACGATGGCTACACCTTC. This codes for CASSLRDYDGYTF.

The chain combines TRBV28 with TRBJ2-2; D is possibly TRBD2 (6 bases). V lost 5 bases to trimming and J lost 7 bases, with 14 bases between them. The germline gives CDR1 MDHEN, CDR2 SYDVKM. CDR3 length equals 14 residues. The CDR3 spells CASSIGGPGGELFF. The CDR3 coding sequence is TGTGCCAGCAGTATCGGAGGGCCGGGCGGGGAGCTGTTTTTT. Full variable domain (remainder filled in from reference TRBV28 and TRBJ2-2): DVKVTQSSRYLVKRTGEKVFLECVQDMDHENMFWYRQDPGLGLRLIYFSYDVKMKEKGDIPEGYSVSREKKERFSLILESASTNQTSMYLCASSIGGPGGELFFGEGSRLTVL.

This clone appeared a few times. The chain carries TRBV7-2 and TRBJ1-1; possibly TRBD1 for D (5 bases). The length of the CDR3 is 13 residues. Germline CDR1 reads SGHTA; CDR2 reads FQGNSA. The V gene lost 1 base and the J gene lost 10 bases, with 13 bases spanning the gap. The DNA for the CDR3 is TGTGCCAGCAGCTTAGTGAATAGCGGGGGAGCTTTCTTT. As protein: CASSLVNSGGAFF. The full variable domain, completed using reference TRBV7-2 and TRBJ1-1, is GAGVSQSPSNKVTEKGKDVELRCDPISGHTALYWYRQSLGQGLEFLIYFQGNSAPDKSGLPSDRFSAERTGGSVSTLTIQRTQQEDSAVYLCASSLVNSGGAFFGQGTRLTVV.

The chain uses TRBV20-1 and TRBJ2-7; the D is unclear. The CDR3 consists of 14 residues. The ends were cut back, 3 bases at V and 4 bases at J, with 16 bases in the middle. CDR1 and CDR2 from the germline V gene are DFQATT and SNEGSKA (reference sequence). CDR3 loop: CSASDGWRTYEQYF. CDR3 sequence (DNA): TGCAGTGCTAGTGATGGCTGGAGAACATACGAGCAGTACTTC.

The CDR3 reads CASSYGGQGSPEAFF. CDR3 sequence (DNA): TGTGCCAGCAGTTACGGCGGACAGGGGAGTCCTGAAGCTTTCTTT. The chain carries TRBV6-2 or TRBV6-3 and TRBJ1-1, with 9 nucleotides matching TRBD1. The germline gives CDR1 MNHEY, CDR2 SVGEGT. Unmatched junction bases numbered 7, after V lost 2 bases and J lost 6 bases. CDR3 length: 15 amino acids.

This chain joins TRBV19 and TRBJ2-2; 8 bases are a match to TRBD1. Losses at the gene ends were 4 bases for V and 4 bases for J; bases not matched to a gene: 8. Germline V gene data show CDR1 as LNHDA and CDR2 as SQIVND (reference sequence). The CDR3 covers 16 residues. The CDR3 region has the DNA TGTGCCAGTAGTAAAGACAGGGGTTACTCCACCGGGGAGCTGTTTTTT. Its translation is CASSKDRGYSTGELFF.

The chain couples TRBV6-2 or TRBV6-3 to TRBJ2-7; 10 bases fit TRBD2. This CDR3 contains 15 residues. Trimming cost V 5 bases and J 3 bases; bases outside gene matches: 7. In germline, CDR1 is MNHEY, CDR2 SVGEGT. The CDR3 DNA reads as TGTGCCAGCAGTCCGGTAGCGGGAGGCTTCTACGAGCAGTACTTC. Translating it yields CASSPVAGGFYEQYF.

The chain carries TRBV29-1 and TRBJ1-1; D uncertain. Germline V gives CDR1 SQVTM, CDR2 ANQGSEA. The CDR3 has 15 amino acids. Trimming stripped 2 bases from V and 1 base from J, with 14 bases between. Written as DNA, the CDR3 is TGCAGCGTTGAAAGATCGGGCGGAGGGAACACTGAAGCTTTCTTT. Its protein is CSVERSGGGNTEAFF.

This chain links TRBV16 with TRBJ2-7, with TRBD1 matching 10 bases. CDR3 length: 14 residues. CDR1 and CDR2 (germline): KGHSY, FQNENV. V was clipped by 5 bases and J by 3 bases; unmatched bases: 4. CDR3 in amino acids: CASSGTGVNYEQYF. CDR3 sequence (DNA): TGTGCCAGCAGCGGGACAGGGGTGAACTACGAGCAGTACTTC.

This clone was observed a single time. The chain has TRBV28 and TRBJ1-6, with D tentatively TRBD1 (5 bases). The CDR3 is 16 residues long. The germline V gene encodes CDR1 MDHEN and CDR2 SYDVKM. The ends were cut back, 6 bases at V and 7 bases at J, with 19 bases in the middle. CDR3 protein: CASREAGEGVNSPLHF. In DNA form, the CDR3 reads TGTGCCAGCAGAGAGGCGGGGGAGGGAGTGAATTCACCCCTCCACTTT.

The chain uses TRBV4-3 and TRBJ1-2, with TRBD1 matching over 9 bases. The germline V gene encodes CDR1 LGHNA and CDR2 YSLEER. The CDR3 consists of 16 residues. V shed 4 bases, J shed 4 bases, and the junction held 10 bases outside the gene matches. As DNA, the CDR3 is TGCGCCAGCAGCCTCGATTATCCGGGACAGGGCTATGGCTACACCTTC. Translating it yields CASSLDYPGQGYGYTF.

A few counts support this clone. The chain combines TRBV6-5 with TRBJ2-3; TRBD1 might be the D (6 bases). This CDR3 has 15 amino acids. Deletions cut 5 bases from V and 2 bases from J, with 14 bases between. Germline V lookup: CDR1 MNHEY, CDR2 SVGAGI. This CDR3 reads CASSPRQDFTDTQYF. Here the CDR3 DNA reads TGTGCCAGCAGTCCCCGACAGGACTTCACAGATACGCAGTATTTT.

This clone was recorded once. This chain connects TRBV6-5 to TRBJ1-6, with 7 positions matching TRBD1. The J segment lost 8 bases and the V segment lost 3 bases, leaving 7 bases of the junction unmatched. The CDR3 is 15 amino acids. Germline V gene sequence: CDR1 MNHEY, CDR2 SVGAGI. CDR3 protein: CASSYTGEGYSPLHF. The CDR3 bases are TGTGCCAGCAGTTATACAGGGGAAGGGTATTCACCCCTCCACTTT.

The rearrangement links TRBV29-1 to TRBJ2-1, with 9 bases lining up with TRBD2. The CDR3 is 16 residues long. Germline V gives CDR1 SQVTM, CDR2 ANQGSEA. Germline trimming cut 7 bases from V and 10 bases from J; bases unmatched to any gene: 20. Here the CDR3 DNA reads TGCAGCGCCCAATCTCCAGGGGCTAGCGGGGCCAGAGAGCAGTTCTTC. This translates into CSAQSPGASGAREQFF.

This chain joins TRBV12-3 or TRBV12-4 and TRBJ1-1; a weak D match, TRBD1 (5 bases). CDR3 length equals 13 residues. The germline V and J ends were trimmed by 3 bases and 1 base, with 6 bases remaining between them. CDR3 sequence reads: CASSLGQNTEAFF. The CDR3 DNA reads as TGTGCCAGCAGTTTGGGGCAGAACACTGAAGCTTTCTTT.

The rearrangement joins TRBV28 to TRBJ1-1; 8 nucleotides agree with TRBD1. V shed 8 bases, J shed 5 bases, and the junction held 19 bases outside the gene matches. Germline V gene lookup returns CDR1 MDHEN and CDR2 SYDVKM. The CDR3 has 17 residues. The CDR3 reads CASPKSTETGVGTEAFF. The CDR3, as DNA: TGTGCCAGCCCTAAATCGACCGAGACAGGGGTGGGGACTGAAGCTTTCTTT.